The clone carrying this T cell receptor (beta chain) was picked up many times. Its target is unknown. This sample stems from a study of regulatory T cells in long-lasting Graves disease. Study conclusions and caveats: Favored gene segments in persistent disease were TRBV28, TRBJ1-2 and TRBJ2-5.

Trimming pared 2 bases from V and 5 bases from J, leaving 12 bases between. The CDR3 contains 15 residues. Germline V CDR1 and CDR2: KGHDR, SFDVKD. The time point was: persistent/refractory GD, antithyroid drugs over 5 years with positive TRAb. RNA extracted from PBMCs served as the sequencing template. Each of the patients was recruited from an endocrinology department situated in Xi'an, China. According to the study, TCR beta libraries were built with iRepertoire HTBI primers and CDR3-region Arm-PCR. TCRdb itself ran the multiplex PCR reads through MiXCR, one entry per CDR3 protein. The table shows hundreds of thousands of distinct CDR3 sequences, with around 21% occurring only once.

The chain has TRBV24-1 and TRBJ1-5; D is ambiguous. The sequencing used peripheral blood mononuclear cells (PBMCs), collected when the disease was refractory, from a patient treated with antithyroid drugs. This clonotype was sampled from a female donor with Graves disease. CDR3 sequence: CATSDSFHEDQPQHF. CDR3 DNA sequence: TGTGCCACCAGTGATTCGTTTCACGAGGATCAGCCCCAGCATTTT.